This T cell receptor (beta chain) was captured by sequencing in a study of spatial heterogeneity in lung cancer. Study information: Alpha-chain detections were consistently fewer than beta-chain detections among the sequences. Strong correlation was found between tumor-region TCR transcript counts and a T cell module score from matched bulk RNA-seq.

In its sample, this clonotype ranks as medium-sized. Its antigen is unknown. One entry per CDR3 protein, called by TCRdb with MiXCR from the 5' RACE reads. The sample consists of roughly 800 distinct CDR3 sequences, 9.5% to 13% of them appearing once. The J segment lost 3 bases and the V segment lost 4 bases, leaving 3 bases of the junction unmatched. The CDR3 has 14 amino acids. The germline CDR1 and CDR2 sequences are MGHDK and SYGVNS. Time point noted: sample taken at primary tumor resection. The authors sequenced whole RNA from tumor, nontumor lung or frozen PBMC without sorting. Whole-study results and caveats: Tumor mutation count correlated with how many alpha and beta TCRs expanded intratumorally.

The V and J genes are TRBV25-1 and TRBJ2-1; 7 bases are a match to TRBD2. Material: lung tumor tissue, obtained at surgery. The receptor was isolated from a male donor with early-stage non-small cell lung cancer. Here the CDR3 DNA reads TGTGCCAGCAGTGGCCAGCGGGACTACAATGAGCAGTTCTTC. Protein product: CASSGQRDYNEQFF.